The sample holds one count of the clone carrying this T cell receptor (beta chain). The sample comes from a study of shared clonotypes between healthy human individuals. There are 15 residues in the CDR3. The ends were cut back, 1 base at V and 5 bases at J, with 15 bases in the middle. Germline values: CDR1 SGHAT, CDR2 FQNNGV. TCRdb's table, derived via immunoSEQ multiplex PCR, lists solely in-frame clones and lacks some. The table has some 650,000 clones, more than 95% seen once; the top ten hold about 0.06%. Specimen: naive CD4+ T cells sorted from blood. The sample's subset: CD45RA+ positively selected. The sequence was collected from a woman in her 30s in good health. The rearrangement joins TRBV11-2 to TRBJ2-7; D possibly corresponds to TRBD2 (5 bases). The CDR3 nucleotides are TGTGCCAGCAGCTTAGGCGGACTGAGGGTGAACGAGCAGTACTTC. It codes for CASSLGGLRVNEQYF.